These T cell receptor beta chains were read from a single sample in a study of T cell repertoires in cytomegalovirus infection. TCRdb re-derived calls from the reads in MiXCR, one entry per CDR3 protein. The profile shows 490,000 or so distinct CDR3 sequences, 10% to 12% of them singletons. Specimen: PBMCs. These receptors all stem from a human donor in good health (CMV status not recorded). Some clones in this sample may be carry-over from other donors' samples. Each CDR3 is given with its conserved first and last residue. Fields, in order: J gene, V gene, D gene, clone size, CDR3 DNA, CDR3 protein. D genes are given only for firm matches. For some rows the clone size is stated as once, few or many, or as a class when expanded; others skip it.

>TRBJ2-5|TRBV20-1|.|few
TGCAGTGCTAAACAAGAGACCCAGTACTTC
CSAKQETQYF
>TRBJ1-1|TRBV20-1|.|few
TGCAGTGCTAGACGGGACCTGAACACTGAAGCTTTCTTT
CSARRDLNTEAFF
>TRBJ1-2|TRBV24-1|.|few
TGTGCCACCAACGGAGGCTATGGCTACACCTTC
CATNGGYGYTF
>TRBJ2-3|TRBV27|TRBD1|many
TGTGCCAGCAGTTCAGACAGGGCGATAGCACGGGATACGCAGTATTTT
CASSSDRAIARDTQYF
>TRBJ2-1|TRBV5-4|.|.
TGTGCCAGCAGGCAGGCGGCCGGAGTCCATGAGCAGTTCTTC
CASRQAAGVHEQFF
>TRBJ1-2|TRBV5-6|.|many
TGTGCCAGCAGCTTCCCCGGACCCTATGGCTACACCTTC
CASSFPGPYGYTF
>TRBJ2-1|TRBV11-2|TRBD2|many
TGTGCCAGCAGCGTTACTAGCGGGGGGGGTGGCTTCCACAATGAGCAGTTCTTC
CASSVTSGGGGFHNEQFF
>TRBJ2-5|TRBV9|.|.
TGTGCCAGCAGTAGAAGGAGAGTAGAAGAGACCCAGTACTTC
CASSRRRVEETQYF
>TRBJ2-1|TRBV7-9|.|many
TGTGCCAGCAGCTTAGGTCAGTACAATGAGCAGTTCTTC
CASSLGQYNEQFF
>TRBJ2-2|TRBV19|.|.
TGTGCCAGTAGAGACCAGACGTACACCGGGGAGCTGTTTTTT
CASRDQTYTGELFF
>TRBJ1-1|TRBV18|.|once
TGTGCCAGCTCATCCAGTTCGAACACTGAAGCTTTCTTT
CASSSSSNTEAFF
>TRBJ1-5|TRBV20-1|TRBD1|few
TGCAGTGCTAAAGGGACAGATAATCAGCCCCAGCATTTT
CSAKGTDNQPQHF
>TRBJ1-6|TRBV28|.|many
TGTGCCAGCAGCCAACGGACAGAGTATAATTCACCCCTCCACTTT
CASSQRTEYNSPLHF
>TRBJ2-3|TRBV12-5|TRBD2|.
TGTGCTAGTGTCCCAGGACTAGTGGTTCCGGATACGCAGTATTTT
CASVPGLVVPDTQYF
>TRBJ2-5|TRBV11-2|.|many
TGTGCCAGCAGCCCCGTTCGGGACTCCCGGGAGACCCAGTACTTC
CASSPVRDSRETQYF
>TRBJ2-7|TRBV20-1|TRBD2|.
TGCAGTGCTGAGCCCCTAGCGGGGGAAACCTACGAGCAGTACTTC
CSAEPLAGETYEQYF
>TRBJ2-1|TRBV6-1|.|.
TGTGCCAGCAGAAAGACTGGCGATGAGCAGTTCTTC
CASRKTGDEQFF
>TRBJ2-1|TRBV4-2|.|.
TGTGCCAGCAGCCAACAGGTCGAATACAATGAGCAGTTCTTC
CASSQQVEYNEQFF
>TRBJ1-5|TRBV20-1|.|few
TGCAGTGCTAGAGGTGGGACGAATAGCAATCAGCCCCAGCATTTT
CSARGGTNSNQPQHF
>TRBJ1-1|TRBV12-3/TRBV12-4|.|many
TGTGCCAGCAGTTTTTACGGCGGGATGAACACTGAAGCTTTCTTT
CASSFYGGMNTEAFF
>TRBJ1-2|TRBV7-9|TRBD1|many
TGTGCCAGCAGCGGGGACAGCGGGTCGGGCTACACCTTC
CASSGDSGSGYTF
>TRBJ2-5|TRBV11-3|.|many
TGTGCCAGCAGCCCACCAGGGAGGGAGACCCAGTACTTC
CASSPPGRETQYF
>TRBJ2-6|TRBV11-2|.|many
TGTGCCAGCAGCGTAATCAGGGGCTCTGGGGCCAACGTCCTGACTTTC
CASSVIRGSGANVLTF
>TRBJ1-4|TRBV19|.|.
TGTGCCAGTAGTATCTCGGGCCGAACTAATGAAAAACTGTTTTTT
CASSISGRTNEKLFF
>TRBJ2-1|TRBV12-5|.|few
TGTGCTAGTGGTTTGGTTCTGGGGGCTCCTTCAAAAGGGAGCTCCTACAATGAGCAGTTCTTC
CASGLVLGAPSKGSSYNEQFF
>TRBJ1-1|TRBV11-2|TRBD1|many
TGTGCCAGCAGCGGCGGACAGGGAAACACTGAAGCTTTCTTT
CASSGGQGNTEAFF
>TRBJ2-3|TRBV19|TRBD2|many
TGTGCCAGTAGTTGGGCTAGCGGAGATACGCAGTATTTT
CASSWASGDTQYF